This is a list of T cell receptor beta chains from one sample in a study of cytomegalovirus exposure and HLA in healthy donors. The repertoire was sequenced with immunoSEQ multiplex PCR; TCRdb's copy has only in-frame clones and lacks some. The table records about 160,000 clones, roughly 90% of them present only once. Sequencing was done on a sample of PBMCs. The receptors derive from a man younger than 35 in good health and CMV-seropositive. CDR3s include the opening cysteine and the closing phenylalanine or tryptophan. A D gene is named only where the DNA matches it firmly. Clone size, where shown, is once, few, many, or a class for clones that have expanded.

V	D	size	J	DNA	CDR3
TRBV6-1	NA	NA	TRBJ1-1	TGTGCGATTTCCGACAGGCGTGAAGCTTTCTTT	CAISDRREAFF
TRBV25-1	TRBD1	once	TRBJ2-7	TGTGCCAGCAGAAAACAGGGGGCTTCGTCCTACGAGCAGTACTTC	CASRKQGASSYEQYF
TRBV20-1	NA	NA	TRBJ2-7	TGCAGTGCTAGCCAGGCGTACGAGCAGTACTTC	CSASQAYEQYF
TRBV6-1	NA	once	TRBJ2-7	TGTGCCAGCAGTTCAACAGGGATAGGAGAGCAGTACTTC	CASSSTGIGEQYF
TRBV6-1	TRBD1	NA	TRBJ2-1	TGTGCCAGCACCACGACAGGGGCTTACAATGAGCAGTTCTTC	CASTTTGAYNEQFF
TRBV4-1	TRBD2	NA	TRBJ2-3	TGCGCCAGCAGCCAAGATCGGCTAGCGGGGAGGCTAAATACGCAGTATTTT	CASSQDRLAGRLNTQYF
TRBV29-1	NA	NA	TRBJ2-6	TGCAGCGTTGAAGATCCCGGGACTGGGGCCAACGTCCTGACTTTC	CSVEDPGTGANVLTF
TRBV5-1	NA	NA	TRBJ2-5	TGCGCCAGCAGCTTGGGGACTACCGACTCCCAAGAGACCCAGTACTTC	CASSLGTTDSQETQYF
TRBV11-2	TRBD1	NA	TRBJ1-3	TGTGCCAGCAGCTTAGATCTACCGGGACAGCTCGCCTCTGGAAACACCATATATTTT	CASSLDLPGQLASGNTIYF
TRBV6-5	NA	NA	TRBJ1-2	TGTGCCAGCAGTTACTCGCCTAGGGACTTCTATGGCTACACCTTC	CASSYSPRDFYGYTF
TRBV7-9	NA	NA	TRBJ1-2	TGTGCCAGCAGCTTAGCGCGGGGGGTGACCGATGATAACTATGGCTACACCTTC	CASSLARGVTDDNYGYTF
TRBV7-6	TRBD1	NA	TRBJ2-7	TGTGCCAGCAGCTTAAACAGGAGGACAGGGATTTACGAGCAGTACTTC	CASSLNRRTGIYEQYF
TRBV5-1	TRBD1	NA	TRBJ2-7	TGCGCCAGCAGCCCCTCCGGGACAGGGATTACCGAGCAGTACTTC	CASSPSGTGITEQYF
TRBV29-1	NA	NA	TRBJ2-7	TGCAGCGTTGAGGTGGGTGGGAGAGGGAACGAGCAGTACTTC	CSVEVGGRGNEQYF
TRBV5-5	NA	NA	TRBJ2-7	TGTGCCAGCAGCTTGGTACAGAGCTACGAGCAGTACTTC	CASSLVQSYEQYF
TRBV9	NA	NA	TRBJ2-1	TGTGCCAGCAGCGTAGATGAGAATGAGCAGTTCTTC	CASSVDENEQFF
TRBV7-2	TRBD2	once	TRBJ2-1	TGTGCCAGCATCACCTCGGTCCTAGCGGGAGGGCCAAATGAGCAGTTCTTC	CASITSVLAGGPNEQFF
TRBV28	TRBD2	NA	TRBJ2-7	TGTGCCAGCAGTCCAGGGACTAGCATCCACGAGCAGTACTTC	CASSPGTSIHEQYF
TRBV4-2	NA	NA	TRBJ2-1	TGTGCCAGCAGCCAAATTTCAGTTTACAATGAGCAGTTCTTC	CASSQISVYNEQFF
TRBV29-1	NA	NA	TRBJ2-5	TGCAGCGTCGAACAGGGAAGAAGAGAGACCCAGTACTTC	CSVEQGRRETQYF
TRBV15	NA	NA	TRBJ1-5	TGTGCCACCAGATTAGAGCCCTCAGGGGGCAATCAGCCCCAGCATTTT	CATRLEPSGGNQPQHF
TRBV5-6	TRBD1	NA	TRBJ2-6	TGTGCCAGCAGCCCGGACAGGGGGTACTCTGGGGCCAACGTCCTGACTTTC	CASSPDRGYSGANVLTF
TRBV28	NA	NA	TRBJ2-7	TGTGCCAGCAGCCAGGGGACCTGGCTTGTGGACGAGCAGTACTTC	CASSQGTWLVDEQYF
TRBV7-9	NA	NA	TRBJ1-1	TGTGCCAGCAGCTTAGACAGATGGGGGGATGAGGGTGAAGCTTTCTTT	CASSLDRWGDEGEAFF